What follows is one T cell receptor beta chain and its context. The target antigen is unknown. The data are from a study of identical twins. Study outcomes and limitations: Where beta out-of-frame sequences were concerned, excess twin sharing was weaker. Abundant beta clonotypes from cord blood bore fewer insertions; memory repertoires lacked this pattern.

One entry per CDR3 protein, called by TCRdb with MiXCR from the 5' RACE reads. The sample yields about 530,000 distinct CDR3 sequences, about 22% seen once. These data were also reused for a study on yellow fever vaccine responses in identical twins.

The clonotype originates from a woman younger than 35 in good health. Sequenced material: CD4+ T cells sorted from blood.

CDR3 loop: CASRLPGQGRNEQFF. DNA of the CDR3: TGTGCCAGCAGATTGCCGGGACAGGGTCGAAATGAGCAGTTCTTC. The chain has TRBV6-5 and TRBJ2-1, with TRBD1 matching over 9 bases. V trimming: 6 bases; J trimming: 7 bases; junction bases outside the gene matches: 10. Germline V gene lookup returns CDR1 MNHEY and CDR2 SVGAGI. The CDR3 contains 15 residues.